This T cell receptor beta chain was documented in a study of cytomegalovirus exposure and HLA in healthy donors. Primers: 60 Vbeta forward and 13 Jbeta reverse. Clones were sequenced by immunoSEQ multiplex PCR, and TCRdb holds only the in-frame ones, with some missing. The sample carries about 130,000 clones, roughly 17% recorded once. Whole-study findings and limits: Rates of TCR association differed by HLA locus in a later analysis, with DRB1 highest and HLA-C lowest. Sequencing likely caused a cluster of highly shared sequence variants. Rare TCR sequences dominated, though some public TCRs recurred in many donors.

This clone has just a few counts. The antigen is unknown. Sequenced input: PBMCs. The receptor was derived from a female donor in good health and CMV-seropositive.

CDR3 nucleotide sequence: TGTGCCAGCAGCTCGGGGACAGATACGCAGTATTTT. Translation gives CASSSGTDTQYF. The chain joins TRBV7-8 to TRBJ2-3, with D maybe TRBD2 (5 bases). Between the trimmed V and J ends, which lost 4 bases and 3 bases, there was a span of 5 bases. The CDR3 runs to 12 residues. CDR1 is SGHVS, CDR2 FQNEAQ, per germline.